This TCR beta chain derives from a study of shared clonotypes between healthy human individuals (TCRdb year 2020). Regarding the complete study: The cohort comprised a couple of women and a few men aged 18 to 49 years. To estimate repertoire size and how much clonotypes are shared between individuals, the study performed deep sequencing of blood TCR repertoires from 4 to 6 healthy adults. For each donor, CD4 naive and CD4 memory were each run on three plates, CD8 naive on two plates, and CD8 memory on one plate. Different laboratories and diverse techniques were used to prepare libraries and sequence TCR repertoires, to increase sequencing depth and limit assay-specific biases. Each donor's leukapheresis produced roughly between roughly 0.94 and 9.5 billion PBMCs. Here is what the overall study found, with its caveats: Because the study included a small number of donors, the genetic and exposure-history diversity represented was limited. Higher generation probabilities were observed for clonotypes shared by all four sorted-subset donors than for non-shared clonotypes. Pairwise subsampling indicated that sequencing depth was expected to affect the degree of clonotype sharing among donors. About 5% of naive CD4, 3.5% of naive CD8, 2.3% of memory CD4, and around 0.4% of memory CD8 clonotypes were shared across a few donors. Rarefaction of sorted-subset datasets indicated incomplete sequencing despite the large sequencing depth. Estimated clonotype richness was generally larger for naive than for memory subsets. Sampling was restricted to blood, and TCR repertoires in tissues likely differ from the TCR repertoires found in blood.

This clone was detected only once. This clone's antigen is unknown. Base qualities are not at hand, and no much larger clone is one base apart. Using the deep immunoSEQ assay, multiplex PCR amplified TCR CDR3 regions from genomic DNA. Extracted genomic DNA from each cell subset was distributed evenly across all wells of several immunoSEQ 96-well plates, and each plate was treated as a replicate. Each replicate PCR for sorted subsets received roughly 200 ng genomic DNA, equal to about 30,000 T cell genomes. Purified libraries were quantified with a Qubit 3.0 fluorometer, sized on a Bioanalyzer 2100, and re-quantified with the KAPA Library Quantification kit. Each immunoSEQ 96-well plate was sequenced on its own single-read 150-cycle Illumina NextSeq 550 flow cell. The authors' analysis ran thus. Because only junctional sequences without quality scores were contained in the immunoSEQ output, filtering matching that applied to full-length reads could not be performed. Sequences were annotated with PyIR, a Python wrapper for IgBLAST v1.9, and V/J genes and CDR3 were assigned using IMGT germline references. Any read was removed if the V/J assignment was weak (E-value above 1e-6), the CDR3 was missing, or the read contained stop codons, out-of-frame junctions, or ambiguous translated residues. A V3J clonotype was defined by an identical inferred V gene, J gene, and CDR3 amino acid sequence. Percentage overlap between repertoires was calculated by dividing the number of shared unique clonotypes by the size of the smaller repertoire. RTK rarefaction, the Chao1 estimator, and Recon v2.1 estimates of unobserved clonotypes were used to assess repertoire richness. OLGA was used to compute generation probabilities for all TCRbeta clonotypes that the gDNA method yielded from a few donors. As stored in TCRdb, this immuneACCESS dataset retains in-frame rearrangements with V and J assigned. A fraction of the clones does not appear; measured against another copy, unresolved V genes explain less than half of the discrepancy, and the remainder lacks a known reason. V, J and clone size are taken as reported in that table, and D and trimming were inferred from the DNA itself. Here the sample has some 2.1 million clones; about 95% occur a single time. Of the sample, roughly 1.1% falls within the top ten clones.

CD8 naive samples were obtained by positive selection for CCR7 among CD45RO-negative cells, yielding a CD45RA+CCR7+ population from which TemRA cells were excluded. The donors were healthy, HIV-negative adults who had no recently reported acute infections or vaccinations. All donors were Caucasian adults living in Nashville, Tennessee, USA. After blood collection by leukapheresis, PBMCs were isolated using Ficoll-Histopaque density gradient centrifugation and then cryopreserved in the vapor phase of liquid nitrogen. Purity and quantity of every magnetically sorted T cell population were checked by analytical flow cytometry. Genomic DNA was isolated from every sorted fraction and measured by UV absorbance on a Nanodrop 2000c. Sequences MNHEY (CDR1) and SVGAGI (CDR2) are obtained from the germline V gene. Inclusive of the bounding cysteine and phenylalanine, the CDR3 is 15 residues long. The DNA shown is the 45-base CDR3, in frame from base 1. Relative to germline, V is 0 bases shorter and J is 3 bases shorter, with 12 bases between their ends.

The chain employs TRBV6-5 and TRBJ2-7, with no confident D gene call. Sample: naive CD8+ T cells sorted from blood. This sample's cell subset or site label indicates: CD45RA+CCR7+. The origin of this receptor is a man in his late teens or twenties in good health. The sequence in DNA is TGTGCCAGCAGTTACTCCAGGCAGGCGTTCTACGAGCAGTACTTC. This encodes CASSYSRQAFYEQYF.